Listed below are T cell receptor beta chains from one sample, sequenced in a study of technical replicates of blood from a few donors. Sequenced by immunoSEQ multiplex PCR; TCRdb stores in-frame clones only, minus some. The data contain roughly 65,000 clones, around 88% of them singletons. Sequencing input: PBMCs. All receptors derive from a human donor in good health. Some clones in this sample may be carry-over from other donors' samples. CDR3s include the opening cysteine and the closing phenylalanine or tryptophan. The order of the fields is CDR3 DNA, CDR3 protein, V gene, J gene, clone size, D gene. The D gene is left open where the match is weak. The size entry is marked missing in some rows and otherwise reads once, few, many or a size class.

TGTGCTAGTGGTTCTCCTTGGGGACAGGGAACTGAAGCTTTCTTT,CASGSPWGQGTEAFF,TRBV12-5,TRBJ1-1,-,TRBD1
TGTGCCAGCAGCCGCCGGGACTCTACCTACAATGAGCAGTTCTTC,CASSRRDSTYNEQFF,TRBV4-2,TRBJ2-1,-,-
TGTGCCAGCCTTCGGGTGTCTGGCACTGAAGCTTTCTTT,CASLRVSGTEAFF,TRBV7-9,TRBJ1-1,-,-
TGTGCCAGCTCACCACTCCGGGACGGACTAGGGGAGACCCAGTACTTC,CASSPLRDGLGETQYF,TRBV18,TRBJ2-5,-,TRBD2
TGTGCCAGTAGTCTACAAACAGGGGGCACTGAAGCTTTCTTT,CASSLQTGGTEAFF,TRBV19,TRBJ1-1,-,TRBD1
TGTGCTAGTGGTTTGATGCCGCACATCTACGAGCAGTACTTC,CASGLMPHIYEQYF,TRBV12-5,TRBJ2-7,-,-
TGTGCCAGCTCACCAGCGGGGACTCCAAGGCTAGAGCAGTACTTC,CASSPAGTPRLEQYF,TRBV18,TRBJ2-7,-,-
TGTGCCAGCAGAGGGGCCCTAAGTCGTAATTCACCCCTCCACTTT,CASRGALSRNSPLHF,TRBV2,TRBJ1-6,-,-
TGTGCCAGCAGCTTAGGGACAATATCGACCTATGGCTACACCTTC,CASSLGTISTYGYTF,TRBV11-1,TRBJ1-2,-,-
TGCGCCAGCAGCCCCACTTTGGACAGTCCCTACGAGCAGTACTTC,CASSPTLDSPYEQYF,TRBV4-3,TRBJ2-7,-,-
TGTGCCACCAGCTACTGGTCAGGGGGTGGAAACACCATATATTTT,CATSYWSGGGNTIYF,TRBV15,TRBJ1-3,-,TRBD1
TGCGCCAGCAGCCAAGATAGCGAACGCACAGATACGCAGTATTTT,CASSQDSERTDTQYF,TRBV4-3,TRBJ2-3,-,-
TGTGCCAGCAGTGACGGACAGGGAGGGAGTACAGATACGCAGTATTTT,CASSDGQGGSTDTQYF,TRBV6-4,TRBJ2-3,-,-
TGTGCCAGCAGTTATTTCCAAGAGACCCAGTACTTC,CASSYFQETQYF,TRBV7-8,TRBJ2-5,-,-
TGTGCCAGCAGCCCGGGGGGTCGGACGAATGAAAAACTGTTTTTT,CASSPGGRTNEKLFF,TRBV6-5,TRBJ1-4,-,-
TGCAGCGTTGCCGGGGGATCCAAAACGCAGTATTTT,CSVAGGSKTQYF,TRBV29-1,TRBJ2-3,-,-
TGTGCCAGCAGTCCGAGGGGGGGCGGGAGTGTCACCGGGGAGCTGTTTTTT,CASSPRGGGSVTGELFF,TRBV28,TRBJ2-2,-,-
TGTGCCAGCAGCTTAGCTCTCGAGGCCGGGGAGCTGTTTTTT,CASSLALEAGELFF,TRBV7-2,TRBJ2-2,-,-
TGTGCCTGGAGTACCAGGGGGCCCTCCTATAATTCACCCCTCCACTTT,CAWSTRGPSYNSPLHF,TRBV30,TRBJ1-6,-,TRBD1
TGTGCCAGCAGTGGGACCTTCTCGACAGGAGACACTGAAGCTTTCTTT,CASSGTFSTGDTEAFF,TRBV2,TRBJ1-1,-,-
TGTGCCAGCAGCTACGGACAGGGGCCCCCAAAAAACATTCAGTACTTC,CASSYGQGPPKNIQYF,TRBV6-5,TRBJ2-4,-,TRBD1
TGCGCCAGCAGCCATTCAACCGGGACAGGGGGCTACGAGCAGTACTTC,CASSHSTGTGGYEQYF,TRBV4-1,TRBJ2-7,-,TRBD1
TGTGCCAGCAGCTTAGATAGCGGGGGGGCCCCAGAGACCCAGTACTTC,CASSLDSGGAPETQYF,TRBV7-2,TRBJ2-5,once,TRBD2
TGTGCCAGCTCACCACTTCGACTAGCCTTCGGGAATGAGCAGTTCTTC,CASSPLRLAFGNEQFF,TRBV18,TRBJ2-1,-,TRBD2
TGTGCCAGCAGTTTGCCGGGACTCGGCACAGATACGCAGTATTTT,CASSLPGLGTDTQYF,TRBV27,TRBJ2-3,-,-
TGTGCCAGCAGCTTGCGGAATAGCGGGAGATTACATACGCAGTATTTT,CASSLRNSGRLHTQYF,TRBV5-4,TRBJ2-3,-,TRBD2
TGTGCCAGCAGCTTGGGGGGGCTCACTGGAAACACCATATATTTT,CASSLGGLTGNTIYF,TRBV5-6,TRBJ1-3,-,-
TGTGCCAGCAGTGACGGGACAGCGAGACTCTCTAACTATGGCTACACCTTC,CASSDGTARLSNYGYTF,TRBV6-1,TRBJ1-2,-,TRBD1
TGTGCCAGCACCCCGGACAGGGCCATCTACGAGCAGTACTTC,CASTPDRAIYEQYF,TRBV28,TRBJ2-7,-,TRBD1
TGCGCCAGCAGCTTGACTAGCGGGGGGGCCAATGAGCAGTTCTTC,CASSLTSGGANEQFF,TRBV5-1,TRBJ2-1,-,TRBD2
TGTGCCAGCAGCTTAGACCTAGCTAGTACGGAGACCCAGTACTTC,CASSLDLASTETQYF,TRBV7-8,TRBJ2-5,medium-sized,-
TGTGCCAGCAGCTTGGGCGGGGGGGCTAGCCGATATGGCTACACCTTC,CASSLGGGASRYGYTF,TRBV5-5,TRBJ1-2,-,-
TGCAGCGTTGAAGATCTTGGGGACAGGGGAGAGGAGACCCAGTACTTC,CSVEDLGDRGEETQYF,TRBV29-1,TRBJ2-5,-,TRBD1
TGCGCCAGCAGCCAAGATTGGTCGGCGGGACACTATGGCTACACCTTC,CASSQDWSAGHYGYTF,TRBV4-3,TRBJ1-2,-,-
TGTGCCTGGAGCCCAGGGGGCATCTACGAGCAGTACTTC,CAWSPGGIYEQYF,TRBV30,TRBJ2-7,-,TRBD1
TGTGCCAGTAGGGGGAAGACAGGGGGGCCCTTCTTCTTTAATCAGCCCCAGCATTTT,CASRGKTGGPFFFNQPQHF,TRBV19,TRBJ1-5,-,TRBD1
TGTGCCAGCAGCACGGTGGGGGGCACTGAAGCTTTCTTT,CASSTVGGTEAFF,TRBV7-9,TRBJ1-1,-,-
TGCGCCAGCAGCTTGGGGGCAGCCTACGAGCAGTACTTC,CASSLGAAYEQYF,TRBV5-1,TRBJ2-7,-,-
TGTGCCAGCACCCGTGGGGAGGGGAACTATGGCTACACCTTC,CASTRGEGNYGYTF,TRBV7-9,TRBJ1-2,-,-
TGCAGCGTTGAAGAGATGACAGGGACCTACGAGCAGTACTTC,CSVEEMTGTYEQYF,TRBV29-1,TRBJ2-7,-,TRBD1
TGCGCCAGCAGCCAAAACCACAGGGGGCTTGGAGCTTTCTTT,CASSQNHRGLGAFF,TRBV4-1,TRBJ1-1,-,TRBD1
TGTGCCAGCAGCGGTGACAGGGTGGATACGCAGTATTTT,CASSGDRVDTQYF,TRBV7-8,TRBJ2-3,few,TRBD1
TGCGCCAGCAGCCAAGAGAGGGATCTGCTCGAAAAACTGTTTTTT,CASSQERDLLEKLFF,TRBV4-3,TRBJ1-4,-,-
TGCGCCAGCAGCCAAGTCCCGCAGGATGAGCAGTTCTTC,CASSQVPQDEQFF,TRBV4-1,TRBJ2-1,-,-